The source of this T cell receptor beta chain is a study of Ad26.COV2.S vaccination and SARS-CoV-2 variants. Overall study findings and caveats: Vaccinated individuals (as opposed to placebo recipients) had higher spike-specific TCR breadth. Breadth measured for non-spike TCRs was similar across vaccine and placebo recipients. Overall T cell responses may have been underestimated by the analyses of TCR breadth and depth.

Only in-frame clones appear in the TCRdb table, and some are missing; sequencing was by immunoSEQ multiplex PCR. The sample consists of about 430,000 clones, around 90% of them appearing once. Treatment here: roughly 20 received Ad26.COV2.S at low or high dose, single or two shots; about 5 received placebo; per-sample allocation not given. All samples were drawn on day 63, counting from the first vaccine or placebo injection. V was cut by 5 bases and J by 2 bases, with 18 bases left in between. Germline V gene lookup returns CDR1 SQVTM and CDR2 ANQGSEA. The CDR3 consists of 16 residues. Concerning this clone: Its matching antigen is unknown.

This receptor was taken from a person aged 18-65 years who received the Ad26.COV2.S COVID-19 vaccine or a placebo. The rearrangement uses TRBV29-1 and TRBJ2-2; possibly TRBD1 or TRBD2 for D (5 bases each). Sequencing used peripheral blood, obtained in a trial of Ad26.COV2.S vaccine versus placebo. In DNA, the CDR3 is TGCAGCGTTTACTCGACGGGGCAGGGTAACACCGGGGAGCTGTTTTTT. Translated: CSVYSTGQGNTGELFF.